This T cell receptor (beta chain) was sequenced during a study of beta chain features in type 1 diabetes. Study-wide points: There was a possibility that cDNA sequencing over-represented cells with high TCR expression.

Via the markers CD45RO/CCR7/CD25/CD127/CD95/CD27, stem cell-like memory, regulatory, central memory and naive CD4+ cells were sorted. Trimming took 2 bases from V and 1 from J, leaving 13 bases between them. The germline V gene encodes CDR1 MNHEY and CDR2 SMNVEV (reference sequence). This CDR3 region has 16 residues. TCRB transcripts that were expressed got sequenced, as all of the isolated RNA had been reverse transcribed. Some clones are missing from TCRdb's copy, which holds only in-frame ones; the method was immunoSEQ multiplex PCR. The sample includes hundreds of thousands of clones, about 30% seen only once; the top ten take around 0.065%. Points on this clone: Its antigen is undetermined.

The sequencing input was naive CD4+ T cells from blood. The chain carries TRBV27 and TRBJ2-3, with D perhaps matching TRBD1 (5 bases). This clonotype originated in a man aged 18 to 30 in good health. The CDR3 DNA is TGTGCCAGCAGTTTAACCGGTGGGGCAGGCACAGATACGCAGTATTTT. Its translation: CASSLTGGAGTDTQYF.